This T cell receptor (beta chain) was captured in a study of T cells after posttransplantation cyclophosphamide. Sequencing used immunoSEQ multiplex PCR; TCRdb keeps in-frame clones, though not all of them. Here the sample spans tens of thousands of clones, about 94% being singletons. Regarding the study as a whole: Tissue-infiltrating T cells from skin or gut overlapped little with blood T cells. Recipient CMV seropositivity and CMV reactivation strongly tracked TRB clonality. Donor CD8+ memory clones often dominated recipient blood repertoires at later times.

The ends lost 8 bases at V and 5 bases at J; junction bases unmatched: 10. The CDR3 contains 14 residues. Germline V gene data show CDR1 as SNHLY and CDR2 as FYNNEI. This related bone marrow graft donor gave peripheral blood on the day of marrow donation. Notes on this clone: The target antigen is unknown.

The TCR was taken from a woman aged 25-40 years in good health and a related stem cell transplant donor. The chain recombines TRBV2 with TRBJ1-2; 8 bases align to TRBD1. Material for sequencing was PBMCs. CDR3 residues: CASGGGQVAYGYTF. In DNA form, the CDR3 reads TGTGCCAGCGGGGGGGGACAGGTGGCTTATGGCTACACCTTC. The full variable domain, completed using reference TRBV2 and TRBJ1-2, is EPEVTQTPSHQVTQMGQEVILRCVPISNHLYFYWYRQILGQKVEFLVSFYNNEISEKSEIFDDQFSVERPDGSNFTLKIRSTKLEDSAMYFCASGGGQVAYGYTFGSGTRLTVV.